The present TCR beta chain was sequenced within a study of blood T cell repertoires in COVID-19. Study-wide context: Both acute and convalescent COVID-19 samples were obtained from the United States, Italy and Spain.

Losses at the gene ends were 3 bases for V and 4 bases for J; bases not matched to a gene: 0. The CDR3 has 14 amino acids. Germline CDR1 is KGHDR and CDR2 is SFDVKD. Authors' data handling: Reference gene primer amplification gave estimated nucleated cell counts. Method: immunoSEQ multiplex PCR; TCRdb's copy keeps in-frame clones and lacks some. V and J calls and clone size are as listed in that table; D and trimming were resolved from the DNA. Of over 250,000 clones in the sample, 86% are singletons; the top ten hold about 12%. Followed longitudinally, the Seattle patients had been enrolled during active infection.

The origin of this receptor is a woman in her 70s with COVID-19, enrolled during active disease. This sequence joins TRBV24-1 and TRBJ1-2; 11 bases map to TRBD1. The sequenced sample consisted of peripheral blood. The DNA of the CDR3 is TGTGCCACCAGTGATGGGACAGGGGGCTATGGCTACACCTTC. Translated: CATSDGTGGYGYTF.